The T cell receptor (beta chain) under discussion was sequenced for a study of blood T cell repertoires in COVID-19. Study summary: Acute and convalescent COVID-19 samples came from the United States, Italy and Spain. T cells, B-cell-depleted T cells, or PBMCs provided the cDNA or gDNA that served as material.

The CDR3 is 14 residues long. Trimming shortened V by 1 base and J by 9 bases, and 12 bases separated the two germline ends. The V gene's germline CDR1 is KGHDR and CDR2 SFDVKD. As handled by the study authors: For nucleated cells, counts were estimated from reference gene primer amplification. Libraries were prepared by immunoSEQ multiplex PCR; TCRdb keeps only in-frame clonotypes and omits some of them. That table gives V, J and clone size, and the DNA gave D and trimming. Of roughly 250,000 clones in the sample, roughly 93% were seen once. Grouping used clinical history reported by participants in a survey and questionnaire.

The clonotype comes from a woman aged 40 to 49 with acute COVID-19. The specimen was PBMCs or T cells enriched from blood (not recorded which). The chain recombines TRBV24-1 with TRBJ2-1; no clear D. CDR3 in amino acids: CATSDFTPTGEQFF. CDR3 DNA: TGTGCCACCAGTGATTTCACCCCAACGGGTGAGCAGTTCTTC.